This TCR beta chain was identified during a study of blood T cells in healthy people across ages. Study overall: About one barcoded beta molecule per two T cells was the capture yield of template switching. Findings and caveats of the study: It was not possible, with unsorted PBMCs, to conclusively compare naive and antigen-experienced cells.

Germline trimming cut 5 bases from V and 0 bases from J; bases unmatched to any gene: 6. The CDR3 extends over 17 amino acids. CDR1 is SGHNT, CDR2 YENEEA, per germline. Together with a sample-barcoded 5' primer, a J-beta primer mix was included in a second PCR lasting roughly 6 to 12 cycles. Sequencing recovered at least 2.5 million CDR3-containing paired-end reads from each sample. In TCRdb, the 5' RACE reads were re-called with MiXCR into one record per CDR3 protein. The sample contains about 1,400,000 distinct CDR3 sequences, around two fifths of which appear only once. As to this clonotype: The target antigen is unknown.

Input material: blood. This chain uses TRBV11-3 with TRBJ2-3; TRBD2 matches at 12 bases. This TCR came from a woman aged 18 to 35 in good health. The CDR3 region is CASSPGLAGLSTDTQYF. The CDR3 region has the DNA TGTGCCAGCAGCCCTGGACTAGCGGGGCTCAGCACAGATACGCAGTATTTT.